This is a list of T cell receptor beta chains from one sample in a study of blood T cell repertoires in COVID-19. The protocol was immunoSEQ multiplex PCR, while the TCRdb copy is restricted to in-frame clones and leaves out a portion. The sample lists some 200,000 clones; roughly 76% were seen once. The source material was peripheral blood. These receptors were collected from a woman aged 35 to 49 with COVID-19, enrolled during active disease. Both conserved end residues are part of each CDR3. The D gene is left open where the match is weak. Expanded clones are given a class, and other clones once, few, many or no size at all.

d_call,j_call,clone_size,v_call,cdr3_aa,cdr3_nt
TRBD2,TRBJ2-1,NA,TRBV13,CASSLFLAGMSDEQFF,TGTGCCAGCAGCTTATTCCTAGCGGGGATGTCCGATGAGCAGTTCTTC
NA,TRBJ2-5,NA,TRBV4-1,CASSQEGQGGTQYF,TGCGCCAGCAGCCAAGAGGGGCAGGGCGGGACCCAGTACTTC
NA,TRBJ2-5,NA,TRBV7-2,CASSSSTEQETQYF,TGTGCCAGCAGCTCGTCGACAGAACAAGAGACCCAGTACTTC
NA,TRBJ1-4,NA,TRBV28,CASLENRELFF,TGTGCCAGTCTAGAGAACAGGGAACTGTTTTTT
TRBD1,TRBJ2-7,NA,TRBV11-2,CASSRQPGGTYEQYF,TGTGCCAGCAGCCGGCAACCAGGGGGCACCTACGAGCAGTACTTC
TRBD1,TRBJ1-5,few,TRBV2,CASSEAMGQFNQPQHF,TGTGCCAGCAGTGAAGCGATGGGACAGTTCAATCAGCCCCAGCATTTT
TRBD2,TRBJ2-5,NA,TRBV28,CASSLLAGTKTQYF,TGTGCCAGCAGTTTATTGGCAGGGACTAAGACCCAGTACTTC
NA,TRBJ1-5,NA,TRBV20-1,CSASDGARNQPQHF,TGCAGTGCTAGTGATGGGGCTCGCAATCAGCCCCAGCATTTT
TRBD1,TRBJ1-1,NA,TRBV27,CASKTGGAGNTEAFF,TGTGCCAGCAAGACAGGGGGCGCGGGGAACACTGAAGCTTTCTTT
TRBD1,TRBJ1-2,NA,TRBV2,CASSSDRDRNYGYTF,TGTGCCAGCAGCTCGGACAGGGACAGGAACTATGGCTACACCTTC
NA,TRBJ1-3,once,TRBV15,CATSRDPGAGNTIYF,TGTGCCACCAGCAGAGATCCGGGGGCTGGAAACACCATATATTTT
NA,TRBJ1-5,once,TRBV28,CATTGGTFNQPQHF,TGTGCCACGACCGGGGGGACTTTTAATCAGCCCCAGCATTTT
TRBD1,TRBJ2-1,NA,TRBV5-1,CASSPGQGEYNEQFF,TGCGCCAGCAGCCCGGGACAGGGCGAGTACAATGAGCAGTTCTTC
NA,TRBJ1-2,NA,TRBV12-3/TRBV12-4,CASSLFQGNGYTF,TGTGCCAGCAGTTTATTTCAGGGGAATGGCTACACCTTC
NA,TRBJ2-6,many,TRBV6-5,CASQGKSGANVLTF,TGTGCCAGCCAGGGGAAATCTGGGGCCAACGTCCTGACTTTC
NA,TRBJ1-1,NA,TRBV28,CASSLSLRNTEAFF,TGTGCCAGCAGTTTGAGTTTGAGGAACACTGAAGCTTTCTTT
NA,TRBJ1-1,NA,TRBV2,CANGRGYGEAFF,TGTGCCAACGGGAGAGGGTACGGTGAAGCTTTCTTT
TRBD2,TRBJ2-5,NA,TRBV5-4,CASSQPGGGDAAAQYF,TGTGCCAGCAGCCAGCCGGGCGGGGGTGATGCCGCGGCCCAGTACTTC
NA,TRBJ1-2,NA,TRBV19,CASKNLANYGYTF,TGTGCCAGTAAAAATCTTGCTAACTATGGCTACACCTTC
TRBD1,TRBJ2-3,once,TRBV27,CASRPDDRGFIDTQYF,TGTGCCAGCAGACCAGACGACAGGGGGTTCATAGATACGCAGTATTTT
TRBD2,TRBJ2-7,NA,TRBV27,CASSGLGTSGSYEQYF,TGTGCCAGCAGTGGCCTCGGGACTAGCGGGAGTTACGAGCAGTACTTC
TRBD1,TRBJ2-3,NA,TRBV6-5,CASRWTGQGGDTQYF,TGTGCCAGCAGGTGGACGGGACAGGGAGGCGATACGCAGTATTTT
TRBD2,TRBJ2-1,NA,TRBV7-6,CASSFILAGGSYNEQFF,TGTGCCAGCAGCTTCATCCTAGCGGGAGGTTCCTACAATGAGCAGTTCTTC
NA,TRBJ1-5,once,TRBV5-1,CASSLGEGSNQPQHF,TGCGCCAGCAGCTTGGGTGAGGGTAGCAATCAGCCCCAGCATTTT
NA,TRBJ1-3,NA,TRBV5-4,CASSTRGSSSGNTIYF,TGTGCCAGCAGCACCAGGGGATCTAGCTCTGGAAACACCATATATTTT
TRBD1,TRBJ2-3,NA,TRBV9,CASSQTGVTDTQYF,TGTGCCAGCAGCCAGACAGGGGTCACAGATACGCAGTATTTT
TRBD1,TRBJ1-3,NA,TRBV5-5,CASRKQGTGGNTIYF,TGTGCCAGCAGGAAACAGGGGACTGGTGGAAACACCATATATTTT
TRBD2,TRBJ2-1,NA,TRBV20-1,CSASDAGDYNEQFF,TGCAGTGCTAGTGACGCGGGGGATTACAATGAGCAGTTCTTC
NA,TRBJ2-3,NA,TRBV5-1,CASSPQTRMSTDTQYF,TGCGCCAGCAGCCCTCAAACTAGAATGAGCACAGATACGCAGTATTTT
NA,TRBJ1-1,NA,TRBV10-3,CAISEPGGKNTEAFF,TGTGCCATCAGTGAACCAGGTGGCAAGAACACTGAAGCTTTCTTT
NA,TRBJ2-3,NA,TRBV6-5,CASREVSTDTQYF,TGTGCCAGCAGGGAGGTGTCCACAGATACGCAGTATTTT
TRBD2,TRBJ2-7,NA,TRBV5-1,CASSLAVGTSGSHEQYF,TGCGCCAGCAGCTTGGCCGTAGGGACTAGCGGGAGCCACGAGCAGTACTTC
TRBD1,TRBJ1-1,NA,TRBV7-8,CASSLAPGQGSRNTEAFF,TGTGCCAGCAGCTTAGCTCCGGGACAGGGGAGTCGGAACACTGAAGCTTTCTTT
TRBD1,TRBJ2-1,NA,TRBV2,CARERDREGNEQFF,TGTGCCAGGGAACGGGACAGGGAAGGGAATGAGCAGTTCTTC
TRBD1,TRBJ2-1,NA,TRBV28,CATGTGPINEQFF,TGTGCCACCGGGACAGGGCCAATCAATGAGCAGTTCTTC
NA,TRBJ1-5,NA,TRBV9,CASSVGGSQPQHF,TGTGCCAGCAGCGTAGGAGGGAGCCAGCCCCAGCATTTT
NA,TRBJ2-2,once,TRBV27,CASSFPLVELFF,TGTGCCAGCAGTTTCCCGTTAGTGGAGCTGTTTTTT
NA,TRBJ1-3,NA,TRBV12-3/TRBV12-4,CASSTRQGNTIYF,TGTGCCAGCAGCACACGACAGGGAAACACCATATATTTT
NA,TRBJ1-4,once,TRBV6-6,CASSYRGEEREKLFF,TGTGCCAGCAGTTACAGAGGGGAGGAGAGAGAAAAACTGTTTTTT
NA,TRBJ1-2,NA,TRBV30,CAWSVLGQGKDGYTF,TGTGCCTGGAGTGTATTAGGGCAGGGGAAGGATGGCTACACCTTC
TRBD1,TRBJ2-1,once,TRBV19,CASSIEGQTYNEQFF,TGTGCCAGTAGTATAGAGGGACAGACTTACAATGAGCAGTTCTTC
NA,TRBJ1-1,NA,TRBV2,CASAMSWRNTEAFF,TGTGCCAGCGCGATGTCCTGGAGGAACACTGAAGCTTTCTTT